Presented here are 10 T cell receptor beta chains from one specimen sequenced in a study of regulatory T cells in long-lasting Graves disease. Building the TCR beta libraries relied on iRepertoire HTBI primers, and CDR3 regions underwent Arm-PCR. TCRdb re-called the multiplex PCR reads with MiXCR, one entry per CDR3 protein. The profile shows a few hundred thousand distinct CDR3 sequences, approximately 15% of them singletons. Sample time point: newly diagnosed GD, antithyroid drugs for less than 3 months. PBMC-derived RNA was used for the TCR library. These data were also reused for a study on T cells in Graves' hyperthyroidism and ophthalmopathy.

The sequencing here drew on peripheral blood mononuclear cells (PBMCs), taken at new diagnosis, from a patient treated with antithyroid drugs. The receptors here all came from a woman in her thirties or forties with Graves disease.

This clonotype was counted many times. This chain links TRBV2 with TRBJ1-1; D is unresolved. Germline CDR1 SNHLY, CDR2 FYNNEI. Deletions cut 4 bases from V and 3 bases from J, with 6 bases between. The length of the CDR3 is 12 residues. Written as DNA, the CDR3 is TGTGCCAGCAGTGCACAGTACACTGAAGCTTTCTTT. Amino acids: CASSAQYTEAFF. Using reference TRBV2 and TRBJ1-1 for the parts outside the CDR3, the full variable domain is EPEVTQTPSHQVTQMGQEVILRCVPISNHLYFYWYRQILGQKVEFLVSFYNNEISEKSEIFDDQFSVERPDGSNFTLKIRSTKLEDSAMYFCASSAQYTEAFFGQGTRLTVV.

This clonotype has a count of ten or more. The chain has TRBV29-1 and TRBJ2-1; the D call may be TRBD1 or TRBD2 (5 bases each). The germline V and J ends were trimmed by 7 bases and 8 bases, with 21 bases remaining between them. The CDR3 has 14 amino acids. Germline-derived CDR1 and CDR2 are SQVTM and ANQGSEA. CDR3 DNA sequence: TGCAGCGCCGAGGGGTGGACTCAGTCGGATGAGCAGTTCTTC. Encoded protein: CSAEGWTQSDEQFF.

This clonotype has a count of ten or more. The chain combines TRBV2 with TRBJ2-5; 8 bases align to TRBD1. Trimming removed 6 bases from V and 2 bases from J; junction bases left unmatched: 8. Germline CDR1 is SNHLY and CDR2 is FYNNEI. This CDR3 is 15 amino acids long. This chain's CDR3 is CASRDLRDRQETQYF. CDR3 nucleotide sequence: TGTGCCAGCAGGGATTTGAGGGACAGGCAAGAGACCCAGTACTTC.

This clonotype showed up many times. CDR3 residues: CASNPGTSGRRNEQFF. The CDR3 nucleotides are TGTGCCAGTAACCCCGGGACTAGCGGGAGGCGGAATGAGCAGTTCTTC. The chain recombines TRBV19 with TRBJ2-1, with 15 positions matching TRBD2. In germline, CDR1 is LNHDA, CDR2 SQIVND (reference sequence). The CDR3 has 16 amino acids. J lost 7 bases, V lost 7 bases, and 8 bases had no gene match.

CDR3: CASSLPSNEQFF. The CDR3 nucleotides read TGTGCCAGCAGCTTGCCTTCTAATGAGCAGTTCTTC. The chain has TRBV5-6 and TRBJ2-1; D remains ambiguous. Germline CDR1 SGHDT, CDR2 YYEEEE. This CDR3 region has 12 residues. V was cut by 1 base and J by 7 bases, with 6 bases left in between.

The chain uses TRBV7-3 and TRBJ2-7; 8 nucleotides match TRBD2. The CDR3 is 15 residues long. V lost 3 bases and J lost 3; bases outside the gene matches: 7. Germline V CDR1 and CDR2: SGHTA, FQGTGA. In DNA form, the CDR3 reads TGTGCCAGCAGCTTTTCGGGGGGGAGCCTCTACGAGCAGTACTTC. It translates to CASSFSGGSLYEQYF.

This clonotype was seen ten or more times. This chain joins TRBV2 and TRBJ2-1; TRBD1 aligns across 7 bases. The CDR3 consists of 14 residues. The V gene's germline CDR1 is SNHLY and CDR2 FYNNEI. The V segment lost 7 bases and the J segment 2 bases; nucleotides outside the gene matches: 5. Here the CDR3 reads CASNRDSPYNEQFF. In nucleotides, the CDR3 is TGTGCCAGCAACCGGGACAGTCCCTACAATGAGCAGTTCTTC.

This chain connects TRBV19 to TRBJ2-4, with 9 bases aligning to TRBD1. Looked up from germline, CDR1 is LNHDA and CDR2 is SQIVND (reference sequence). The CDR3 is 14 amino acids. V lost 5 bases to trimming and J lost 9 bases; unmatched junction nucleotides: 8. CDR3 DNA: TGTGCCAGTAGTGCGGGACAGGGTGGGTTCATTCAGTACTTC. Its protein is CASSAGQGGFIQYF.

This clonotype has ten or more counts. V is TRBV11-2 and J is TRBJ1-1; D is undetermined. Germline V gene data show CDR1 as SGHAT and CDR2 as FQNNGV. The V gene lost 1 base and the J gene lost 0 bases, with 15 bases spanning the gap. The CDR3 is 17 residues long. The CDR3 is CASSLGWSESMNTEAFF. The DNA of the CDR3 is TGTGCCAGCAGCTTAGGGTGGTCGGAATCTATGAACACTGAAGCTTTCTTT.

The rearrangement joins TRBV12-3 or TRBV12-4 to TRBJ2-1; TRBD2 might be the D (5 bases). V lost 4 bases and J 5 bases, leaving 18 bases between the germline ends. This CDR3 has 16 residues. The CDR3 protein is CASSSPALADHNEQFF. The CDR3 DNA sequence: TGTGCCAGCAGTTCTCCCGCCCTAGCTGATCACAATGAGCAGTTCTTC.